This TCR beta chain derives from a study of preoperative IRX-2 immunotherapy in early breast cancer. Sample treatment: preoperative locoregional IRX-2 cytokine immunotherapy. Samples came from a phase Ib trial of preoperative locoregional IRX-2 cytokine immunotherapy. The repertoire was sequenced with immunoSEQ multiplex PCR; TCRdb's copy has only in-frame clones and lacks some. Counted here are 30,000 to 45,000 clones, around four fifths occurring once; the ten biggest clones make up about 1.5%. Trimming took 2 bases from V and 0 from J, leaving 14 bases between them. The CDR3 sequence is 18 residues long. Germline CDR1 SGHNT, CDR2 YENEEA.

The TCR sequence derives from a human donor with breast cancer. The sample here was lymph node tissue, taken after IRX-2 immunotherapy. The V gene is TRBV11-3, the J gene TRBJ2-6; D possibly uses TRBD1 or TRBD2 (5 bases each). The DNA for the CDR3 is TGTGCCAGCAGCTTAACGGGGACGGGGTTCTCTGGGGCCAACGTCCTGACTTTC. It yields the protein CASSLTGTGFSGANVLTF.